These 19 T cell receptor beta chains came from one sample sequenced in a study of kidney transplant recipient with SARS-CoV-2 infection. TCRdb itself ran the reads through MiXCR, one entry per CDR3 protein. The sample has under 300,000 distinct CDR3 sequences, around 28% seen once; the top ten hold roughly 7%. The sample here was a blood sample, taken at baseline and on roughly day 110 from a kidney transplant recipient. Receptors originate from a male patient aged 30 to 40 who had COVID-19 and was a kidney transplant recipient. Part of the T cell pool may stem from the graft donor.

Points on this clonotype: A much more abundant neighbour one base away suggests this may be a read error. This chain joins TRBV18 and TRBJ2-1; 10 bases agree with TRBD1. The CDR3 totals 17 residues. CDR1 is KGHSH, CDR2 LQKENI, per germline. V trimming: 7 bases; J trimming: 0 bases; junction bases outside the gene matches: 9. The chain's CDR3 is CASFRTGGRSSYNEQFF. Here the CDR3 DNA reads TGTGCCAGCTTCCGGACAGGGGGTCGCAGCTCCTACAATGAGCAGTTCTTC.

This clonotype was picked up many times. CDR3 in amino acids: CASSLSGQVLGPLHF. The DNA of the CDR3 is TGCGCCAGCAGCCTGTCAGGACAGGTGTTGGGGCCCCTCCACTTT. This sequence joins TRBV5-1 and TRBJ1-6; 7 positions match TRBD1. From germline, CDR1 is SGHRS and CDR2 YFSETQ. V lost 4 bases to trimming and J lost 13 bases; unmatched junction nucleotides: 14. The CDR3 spans 15 residues.

This clonotype was picked up many times. V and J are TRBV6-5 and TRBJ2-3, with 10 bases fitting TRBD2. CDR3 length equals 16 residues. The germline V gene encodes CDR1 MNHEY and CDR2 SVGAGI. J was trimmed by 6 bases and V by 5 bases; bases with no gene match: 11. The CDR3 loop reads CASSTTLAGAPDTQYF. In DNA form, the CDR3 reads TGTGCCAGCAGTACTACCCTAGCGGGAGCTCCCGATACGCAGTATTTT.

At least ten counts were recorded for this clonotype. The chain links TRBV9 to TRBJ2-7; possibly TRBD2 for D (5 bases). The germline V gene has CDR1 SGDLS and CDR2 YYNGEE. The V and J ends lost 4 bases and 4 bases respectively, with 15 bases between them. This CDR3 region has 14 residues. CDR3 nucleotides: TGTGCCAGCAGCCCGACAAGTACTAGATACGAGCAGTACTTC. It translates to CASSPTSTRYEQYF. Filled out from reference TRBV9 and TRBJ2-7, the complete variable domain reads DSGVTQTPKHLITATGQRVTLRCSPRSGDLSVYWYQQSLDQGLQFLIQYYNGEERAKGNILERFSAQQFPDLHSELNLSSLELGDSALYFCASSPTSTRYEQYFGPGTRLTVT.

There are many counts of this clonotype. V gene TRBV7-6 combines with J gene TRBJ1-1; D remains unclear. CDR1 is SGHVS, CDR2 FNYEAQ, per germline. V lost 5 bases to trimming and J lost 0 bases, with 7 bases between them. The CDR3 contains 13 residues. The CDR3 DNA follows: TGTGCCAGCAGCCCGGATATGAACACTGAAGCTTTCTTT. Translated: CASSPDMNTEAFF.

The rearrangement links TRBV18 to TRBJ2-5; 8 bases are a match to TRBD1. Germline V gene sequence: CDR1 KGHSH, CDR2 LQKENI. CDR3 length: 16 residues. The trim removed 10 bases at V and 1 base at J, leaving 14 bases unmatched. The CDR3 protein is CANSPRLTGAQETQYF. The DNA of the CDR3 is TGTGCCAACTCCCCCCGACTGACAGGGGCCCAAGAGACCCAGTACTTC.

This clonotype has at least ten counts. V is TRBV30 and J is TRBJ1-2, with D unclear. The germline V and J ends were trimmed by 5 bases and 4 bases, with 23 bases remaining between them. Germline CDR1 reads GTSNPN; CDR2 reads SVGIG (reference sequence). The CDR3 has 16 amino acids. Written as DNA, the CDR3 is TGTGCCTGGCTACGCCTGCGTTATAGAAAGACCTATGGCTACACCTTC. Amino acid sequence: CAWLRLRYRKTYGYTF. The whole variable domain, remainder taken from reference TRBV30 and TRBJ1-2, is SQTIHQWPATLVQPVGSPLSLECTVEGTSNPNLYWYRQAAGRGLQLLFYSVGIGQISSEVPQNLSASRPQDRQFILSSKKLLLSDSGFYLCAWLRLRYRKTYGYTFGSGTRLTVV.

This clonotype was recorded many times. The chain uses TRBV20-1 and TRBJ2-7, with D tentatively TRBD2 (6 bases). The CDR3 is made up of 15 amino acids. V was pared by 6 bases and J by 0 bases, with 18 bases between. The V gene's germline CDR1 is DFQATT and CDR2 SNEGSKA (reference sequence). For the CDR3, the DNA is TGCAGTGCCCCTTTCCCCAAGCGGGCCTCCTACGAGCAGTACTTC. Translation: CSAPFPKRASYEQYF.

With respect to this clonotype: A much larger clone is a single base away; this may be a read error. V gene TRBV3-1 combines with J gene TRBJ2-2; D remains unclear. CDR3 size: 18 residues. Germline assignment: CDR1 LGHDT and CDR2 YNNKEL (reference sequence). V dropped 5 bases and J dropped 5 bases, with 24 bases sitting between them. CDR3 in amino acids: CASSIVNPIPGLTGELFF. CDR3 nucleotides: TGTGCCAGCAGCATCGTAAATCCCATTCCAGGCTTGACCGGGGAGCTGTTTTTT.

This clonotype was detected many times. J is TRBJ1-2 and V is TRBV15; D remains ambiguous. V was shortened by 5 bases and J by 4 bases, with 23 bases between the two germline ends. CDR3 size: 17 residues. Germline V gene lookup returns CDR1 LNHNV and CDR2 YYDKDF (reference sequence). The CDR3 DNA reads as TGTGCCACCAGCTGGCGCGGAAGGTGTGGAAAGACCTATGGCTACACCTTC. Translated, it gives CATSWRGRCGKTYGYTF.

There are many counts of this clonotype. This sequence joins TRBV19 and TRBJ1-5, with no clear D. CDR1 is LNHDA and CDR2 is SQIVND in the germline V gene (reference sequence). The V end was cut by 2 bases, the J end by 3 bases, with 5 bases between. The CDR3 sequence is 13 residues long. The CDR3 loop is CASSIQFNQPQHF. The CDR3 DNA follows: TGTGCCAGTAGTATACAGTTCAATCAGCCCCAGCATTTT.

The chain couples TRBV19 to TRBJ2-1, with D perhaps given as TRBD1 or TRBD2 (5 bases each). Between the trimmed V and J ends, which lost 3 bases and 13 bases, there was a span of 16 bases. Germline CDR1 reads LNHDA; CDR2 reads SQIVND (reference sequence). The CDR3 covers 13 residues. As DNA, the CDR3 is TGTGCCAGTAGTATCCTATCGGGACCCAAACAGTTCTTC. Amino acids: CASSILSGPKQFF.

Remarks on this clonotype: A much larger clone lies a single base off, so this may be a read error. The rearrangement links TRBV6-2 or TRBV6-3 to TRBJ1-2; the D is unclear. The germline V and J ends were trimmed by 8 bases and 4 bases, with 26 bases remaining between them. Germline loops: CDR1 MNHEY, CDR2 SVGEGT. The CDR3 is made up of 17 amino acids. The CDR3 region has the DNA TGTGCCAGCGGTAACAGTCTCTGCATCGGAAAGACCTATGGCTACACCTTC. This translates into CASGNSLCIGKTYGYTF.

On this clonotype: A much larger clonotype is one base distant, so this may be a read error. V is TRBV5-4 and J is TRBJ1-2; D call uncertain. The CDR3 has 16 amino acids. Germline CDR1 and CDR2: SGHNT and YYREEE (reference sequence). CDR3 DNA: TGTACCAGCAGTTTACGCGTACCAGGAAAGACCTATGGCTACACCTTC. Residues: CTSSLRVPGKTYGYTF.

This clonotype was observed at least ten times. V usage is TRBV20-1 and J usage is TRBJ2-2; D uncertain. Trimming cost V 5 bases and J 5 bases, with 18 bases left between them. CDR1 DFQATT and CDR2 SNEGSKA come from the germline V gene (reference sequence). The CDR3 contains 15 residues. CDR3 nucleotide sequence: TGCAGTGCTCGTCCTCCACCCGGATGGACCGGGGAGCTGTTTTTT. This gives the protein CSARPPPGWTGELFF.

Remarks on this clonotype: This may come from a read error, since a much larger clone is one base off. J is TRBJ2-2 and V is TRBV10-3; D perhaps matches TRBD1 (6 bases). The CDR3 has 14 residues. Looked up from germline, CDR1 is ENHRY and CDR2 is SYGVKD. The V gene lost 11 bases and the J gene lost 3 bases, with 16 bases spanning the gap. The DNA of the CDR3 is TGTGCCGTCAAAGGGGGTTCGGACACCGGGGAGCTGTTTTTT. As protein: CAVKGGSDTGELFF.

In this sample, this clonotype turned up many times. This chain connects TRBV11-2 to TRBJ1-1; a weak D match, TRBD1 (6 bases). In germline, CDR1 is SGHAT, CDR2 FQNNGV. Deletions cut 1 base from V and 5 bases from J, with 20 bases between. This CDR3 is built from 17 residues. The CDR3 here is CASSLVSGQGLGTEAFF. Written as DNA, the CDR3 is TGTGCCAGCAGCTTAGTGTCGGGGCAGGGGCTAGGTACTGAAGCTTTCTTT.

With regard to this clonotype: This sequence may be a read error, since a much larger clone differs from it by one base. The chain uses TRBV20-1 and TRBJ2-5; 10 nucleotides match TRBD2. The CDR3 is 15 residues long. Germline V gene data show CDR1 as DFQATT and CDR2 as SNEGSKA (reference sequence). V dropped 6 bases and J dropped 7; count of bases not matched to a gene: 14. CDR3 sequence (DNA): TGCAGTGCCTCCTCTAGCGGGAGTTGGGAAGGGACCCAGTACTTC. Amino acid sequence: CSASSSGSWEGTQYF.

This clonotype came up a few times. The chain employs TRBV5-1 and TRBJ2-3; TRBD2 matches 13 bases. Per the germline V gene, CDR1 is SGHRS and CDR2 is YFSETQ. Losses at the gene ends were 4 bases for V and 4 bases for J; bases not matched to a gene: 6. This CDR3 is built from 16 residues. CDR3 residues: CASSPGTSGTSDTQYF. The CDR3 bases are TGCGCCAGCAGCCCCGGGACTAGCGGGACGTCAGATACGCAGTATTTT. The full variable domain, its missing parts supplied by reference TRBV5-1 and TRBJ2-3, is KAGVTQTPRYLIKTRGQQVTLSCSPISGHRSVSWYQQTPGQGLQFLFEYFSETQRNKGNFPGRFSGRQFSNSRSEMNVSTLELGDSALYLCASSPGTSGTSDTQYFGPGTRLTVL.